This T cell receptor beta chain comes out of a study of Ad26.COV2.S vaccination and SARS-CoV-2 variants. Study as a whole: A COV1001 Ad26.COV2.S trial-arm participant provided the sample. Intramuscularly, Ad26.COV2.S was given either once or twice, 56 days apart. Study results and caveats: Substantial breadth was reportedly displayed by spike-specific CD8+ and CD4+ T cell responses after vaccination.

Data came from immunoSEQ multiplex PCR; TCRdb stores just in-frame clones and leaves some out. The sample has 300,000 to 400,000 clones, under 90% seen once. The treatment denotes: 15 to 20 received Ad26.COV2.S at low or high dose, single or two shots; about five received placebo; per-sample allocation not given. Sampling took place 63 days after the first vaccine or placebo injection. Concerning this clone: The antigen is undetermined.

This sequence originates from a person aged 18-65 years who received the Ad26.COV2.S COVID-19 vaccine or a placebo. The sample consisted of peripheral blood, taken in a trial of Ad26.COV2.S vaccine versus placebo.

The CDR3 region has the DNA TGTGCCAGCAATAACTCGACAGGGGGCGGCGACTATGGCTACACCTTC. Amino acid sequence: CASNNSTGGGDYGYTF. This sequence joins TRBV21-1 and TRBJ1-2; TRBD1 is the table's D call, not checked against the DNA. TRBV21-1 represents a pseudogene. The CDR3 spans 16 residues.